Sequencing of this TCR beta chain was carried out in a study of T cell repertoires and HLA-DP antigens. CD4+ T cells, purified by negative selection, averaged about 98% purity. The table came from immunoSEQ multiplex PCR; TCRdb's copy has only in-frame clones and leaves some out. The sample yields some 110,000 clones, 80% to 95% seen once. Germline V gives CDR1 ENHRY, CDR2 SYGVKD. The J segment lost 0 bases and the V segment lost 10 bases, leaving 14 bases of the junction unmatched. This CDR3 has 17 amino acids. Points on this clone: The antigen is undetermined.

Material for sequencing was CD4+ T cells from PBMCs. This sequence was found in a woman aged 18-35 years in good health and CMV-seronegative. The chain employs TRBV10-3 and TRBJ1-3; TRBD1 aligns across 8 bases. CDR3 loop: CATTLKQGERSGNTIYF. CDR3 nucleotide sequence: TGTGCCACTACTTTAAAACAGGGGGAGCGCTCTGGAAACACCATATATTTT.